This T cell receptor (beta chain) was sequenced for a study of radiotherapy plus CTLA-4 blockade in lung cancer. Study overall: Objective response was observed in over 15% of patients, and disease control in roughly 30%. Study-level findings and limits: Subsequent to radiotherapy plus ipilimumab, tumor-derived TCR clones underwent expansion in blood.

Turning to this clone: The antigen is undetermined.

Generated by immunoSEQ multiplex PCR, the TCRdb table keeps only in-frame clones and is missing some. The data hold 58,000 or so clones, with 70% to 85% observed a single time. This CDR3 is 14 amino acids long. Germline lookup yields CDR1 MNHNS and CDR2 SASEGT. The J segment lost 1 base and the V segment lost 7 bases, leaving 4 bases of the junction unmatched. The specimen was peripheral blood, collected from a patient treated with radiotherapy plus ipilimumab. The TCR was taken from a human donor with non-small cell lung cancer who had a complete response to radiotherapy plus ipilimumab. The genes are TRBV6-1 and TRBJ2-5; TRBD1 matches at 9 bases. The CDR3 nucleotides are TGTGCCAGCATGACAGGGGGTCTCCAAGAGACCCAGTACTTC. It encodes CASMTGGLQETQYF.